A single TCR beta chain is shown here with its context. The protocol was immunoSEQ multiplex PCR, while the TCRdb copy is restricted to in-frame clones and leaves out a portion. Of about 38,000 clones listed, about 80% are singletons. This CDR3 has 17 residues. V gave up 1 base and J gave up 3 bases, with 15 bases separating them. Looked up from germline, CDR1 is KGHSH and CDR2 is LQKENI. This record comes from a study of OX40 agonist ivuxolimab in advanced cancers. The clonotype originates from an adult with an advanced solid tumor such as melanoma, head and neck, liver or kidney cancer. The chain combines TRBV18 with TRBJ2-2; tentatively, D is TRBD1 or TRBD2 (5 bases each). This sample comprised CD4+ or CD8+ T cells sorted from blood, obtained in a trial of the OX40 agonist ivuxolimab. The CDR3 sequence is CASSPQRGRVHTGELFF. In DNA form, the CDR3 reads TGTGCCAGCTCACCACAACGGGGACGGGTGCACACCGGGGAGCTGTTTTTT.